These 8 T cell receptor beta chains share one sample of origin, sequenced in a study of blood T cell repertoires in COVID-19. Using immunoSEQ multiplex PCR, the repertoire was profiled, and TCRdb retains in-frame clones only, with some absent. The sample holds more than 90,000 clones, 70% to 90% seen once. The sequencing input was peripheral blood. All receptors derive from a woman aged 60-70 years with COVID-19, enrolled during active disease.

V is TRBV28 and J is TRBJ1-4; the D is unclear. V shed 2 bases and J shed 8 bases, with 9 bases lying between them. This CDR3 has 13 amino acids. CDR1 and CDR2 from the germline V gene are MDHEN and SYDVKM. The DNA of the CDR3 is TGTGCCAGCAGTTTAACGGTGAAGGAAAAACTGTTTTTT. Protein sequence: CASSLTVKEKLFF.

The V call is TRBV6-2 or TRBV6-3, the J call TRBJ2-7; 7 bases fit TRBD1. Germline-derived CDR1 and CDR2 are MNHEY and SVGEGT. The V segment lost 6 bases and the J segment 3 bases; nucleotides outside the gene matches: 8. CDR3 length: 14 amino acids. CDR3 bases: TGTGCCAGCAGCCGACAGGGTAACGGCTACGAGCAGTACTTC. Translated, it gives CASSRQGNGYEQYF.

The chain is built from TRBV3-1 (or the pseudogene TRBV3-2) and TRBJ1-6; D is possibly TRBD1 (5 bases). V was clipped by 1 base and J by 14 bases, with 18 bases between them. The CDR3 has 15 amino acids. Germline V gene data show CDR1 as LGHDT and CDR2 as YNNKEL (reference sequence). The CDR3 reads CASSQVGQGGFTLHF. Written as DNA, the CDR3 is TGTGCCAGCAGCCAAGTGGGGCAGGGCGGTTTTACCCTCCACTTT.

There are a few counts of this clone. The rearrangement uses TRBV7-2 and TRBJ1-4, with a tentative D call TRBD1 (6 bases). V gave up 1 base and J gave up 8 bases, with 14 bases separating them. CDR1 and CDR2 from the germline V gene are SGHTA and FQGNSA. There are 15 residues in the CDR3. The CDR3 bases are TGTGCCAGCAGCTTAGGTGCAGGGGAGGGAGAAAAACTGTTTTTT. Residues: CASSLGAGEGEKLFF.

J is TRBJ1-6 and V is TRBV9; 8 bases are a match to TRBD1. This CDR3 contains 14 residues. V was pared by 3 bases and J by 13 bases, with 9 bases of the junction left unmatched. CDR1 is SGDLS, CDR2 YYNGEE, per germline. CDR3 protein: CASSGGDRPTPLHF. The CDR3, as DNA: TGTGCCAGCAGCGGAGGGGACAGGCCCACCCCCCTCCACTTT. The full variable domain, completed using reference TRBV9 and TRBJ1-6, is DSGVTQTPKHLITATGQRVTLRCSPRSGDLSVYWYQQSLDQGLQFLIQYYNGEERAKGNILERFSAQQFPDLHSELNLSSLELGDSALYFCASSGGDRPTPLHFGNGTRLTVT.

The chain couples TRBV7-9 to TRBJ2-5; maybe TRBD1 (8 bases). From germline, CDR1 is SEHNR and CDR2 FQNEAQ (reference sequence). V lost 3 bases and J lost 5, with 16 bases in between. The length of the CDR3 is 15 residues. The CDR3 loop reads CASSFGQGGAETQYF. As DNA, the CDR3 is TGTGCCAGCAGCTTCGGACAGGGAGGGGCCGAGACCCAGTACTTC.

The V gene is TRBV25-1, the J gene TRBJ1-2; TRBD1 matches at 8 bases. CDR1 is MGHDK and CDR2 is SYGVNS in the germline V gene. J was trimmed by 5 bases and V by 7 bases; bases with no gene match: 12. There are 15 residues in the CDR3. CDR3 in DNA: TGTGCCAGCACCCGGGACAGGACGAACAGGTATGGCTACACCTTC. This gives the protein CASTRDRTNRYGYTF.

The chain joins TRBV2 to TRBJ1-4; no clear D. Germline CDR1 is SNHLY and CDR2 is FYNNEI. Trimming cost V 7 bases and J 8 bases, with 23 bases left between them. The CDR3 runs to 16 residues. The CDR3, as DNA: TGTGCCAGCAATCATGAGGGCTCAGCTACTCGGGAAAAACTGTTTTTT. Translation: CASNHEGSATREKLFF. Full variable domain (missing parts from reference TRBV2 and TRBJ1-4): EPEVTQTPSHQVTQMGQEVILRCVPISNHLYFYWYRQILGQKVEFLVSFYNNEISEKSEIFDDQFSVERPDGSNFTLKIRSTKLEDSAMYFCASNHEGSATREKLFFGSGTQLSVL.